These 19 T cell receptor beta chains came from one sample sequenced in a study of radiation and T cells in renal cell carcinoma. As for time point: blood 4 weeks post-SBRT, at nephrectomy. The sample's treatment: 15 Gy SBRT to primary tumor, nephrectomy 4 weeks later. Using immunoSEQ multiplex PCR, the repertoire was profiled, and TCRdb retains in-frame clones only, with some absent. This sample has under 200,000 clones, with less than 90% found just once. The source material was blood, sampled from a patient whose treatment included radiotherapy and nephrectomy. The receptors originated from a woman aged 50 to 65 with renal cell carcinoma.

In this sample, this clone turned up once. This sequence joins TRBV5-1 and TRBJ2-2; 8 nucleotides align to TRBD2. V was pared by 4 bases and J by 2 bases, with 7 bases of the junction left unmatched. Germline CDR1 and CDR2: SGHRS and YFSETQ. There are 16 residues in the CDR3. The CDR3 here is CASSPLAGTNTGELFF. The DNA of the CDR3 is TGCGCCAGCAGCCCATTAGCGGGGACAAACACCGGGGAGCTGTTTTTT.

The V and J genes are TRBV5-1 and TRBJ1-4; 7 nucleotides match TRBD1. Germline CDR1 SGHRS, CDR2 YFSETQ. The CDR3 contains 15 residues. Unmatched junction bases numbered 5, after V lost 1 base and J lost 5 bases. CDR3 nucleotide sequence: TGCGCCAGCAGCTTGACCGGGACAGCAAATGAAAAACTGTTTTTT. Its protein is CASSLTGTANEKLFF.

The V gene is TRBV9, the J gene TRBJ1-1; D is possibly TRBD1 (5 bases). V shed 2 bases and J shed 5 bases, with 22 bases lying between them. The CDR3 spans 17 residues. Germline CDR1 reads SGDLS; CDR2 reads YYNGEE. The CDR3 DNA follows: TGTGCCAGCAGCGTCGGGCTAGATGGGGGGAGAGGGACTGAAGCTTTCTTT. Translated, it gives CASSVGLDGGRGTEAFF.

This clone was counted once. This CDR3 reads CSVETDTQYF. CDR3 DNA: TGCAGCGTTGAAACAGATACGCAGTATTTT. The gene calls are TRBV29-1 and TRBJ2-3; no clear D. Germline assignment: CDR1 SQVTM and CDR2 ANQGSEA. The CDR3 runs 10 residues. V was pared by 2 bases and J by 3 bases, with 0 bases between.

V and J are TRBV25-1 and TRBJ2-1; 14 bases line up with TRBD2. V lost 8 bases to trimming and J lost 7 bases; unmatched junction nucleotides: 10. Germline CDR1 is MGHDK and CDR2 is SYGVNS. CDR3 length equals 16 residues. As DNA, the CDR3 is TGTGCCAGCGGACTAGCGGGGGGCCTCCTGGGGAATGAGCAGTTCTTC. This encodes CASGLAGGLLGNEQFF.

The chain recombines TRBV11-2 with TRBJ2-2; D call uncertain. This CDR3 spans 14 amino acids. Trimming took 4 bases from V and 5 from J, leaving 11 bases between them. CDR1 is SGHAT and CDR2 is FQNNGV in the germline V gene. CDR3 residues: CASSSWGVTGELFF. Here the CDR3 DNA reads TGTGCCAGCAGCTCGTGGGGTGTGACCGGGGAGCTGTTTTTT.

The chain joins TRBV27 to TRBJ2-7, with D possibly matching TRBD1 (5 bases). The V and J ends lost 4 bases and 7 bases respectively, with 14 bases between them. The CDR3 sequence is 13 residues long. Germline V gene lookup returns CDR1 MNHEY and CDR2 SMNVEV (reference sequence). In nucleotides, the CDR3 is TGTGCCAGCAGTTCTGGACAATCGGTGGAGCAGTACTTC. This sequence encodes CASSSGQSVEQYF.

The V gene is TRBV6-6, the J gene TRBJ2-5; 7 nucleotides align to TRBD1. The CDR3 consists of 15 residues. J was trimmed by 2 bases and V by 2 bases; bases with no gene match: 5. Germline CDR1 is MNHNY and CDR2 is SVGAGI (reference sequence). CDR3 residues: CASSYDGTVQETQYF. DNA of the CDR3: TGTGCCAGCAGTTACGATGGGACAGTTCAAGAGACCCAGTACTTC.

The chain employs TRBV4-1 and TRBJ1-4; 8 bases fit TRBD1. Germline-derived CDR1 and CDR2 are MGHRA and YSYEKL. This CDR3 has 17 amino acids. The V segment lost 0 bases and the J segment 1 base; nucleotides outside the gene matches: 4. CDR3 in DNA: TGCGCCAGCAGCCAAGACTCAGGGGGCGGAACTAATGAAAAACTGTTTTTT. Its translation is CASSQDSGGGTNEKLFF.

The chain has TRBV5-1 and TRBJ2-3, with 7 positions matching TRBD1. Germline CDR1 and CDR2: SGHRS and YFSETQ. CDR3 length: 16 residues. Trimming removed 0 bases from V and 4 bases from J; junction bases left unmatched: 8. The DNA for the CDR3 is TGCGCCAGCAGCTTGGAGAGGGGGCTTATCGCAGATACGCAGTATTTT. This translates into CASSLERGLIADTQYF.

The CDR3 reads CASSYSFADTGELFF. The CDR3 DNA reads as TGTGCCAGCAGTTACTCGTTTGCTGACACCGGGGAGCTGTTTTTT. The chain has TRBV6-6 and TRBJ2-2; D unresolved. The CDR3 consists of 15 residues. Germline V gene lookup returns CDR1 MNHNY and CDR2 SVGAGI (reference sequence). Trimming cost V 0 bases and J 3 bases, with 8 bases left between them.

The J gene is TRBJ1-4, the V gene TRBV5-1; TRBD1 aligns across 8 bases. This CDR3 region has 15 residues. Unmatched junction bases numbered 11, after V lost 5 bases and J lost 8 bases. Germline CDR1 and CDR2: SGHRS and YFSETQ. The CDR3 spells CASRSQGAGEEKLFF. DNA for the CDR3: TGCGCCAGCAGGTCGCAGGGGGCCGGAGAGGAAAAACTGTTTTTT.

The chain is built from TRBV7-9 and TRBJ1-3, with D maybe TRBD1 (6 bases). The CDR3 has 16 amino acids. Germline lookup yields CDR1 SEHNR and CDR2 FQNEAQ (reference sequence). V was cut by 3 bases and J by 3 bases, with 15 bases left in between. The CDR3 is CASSFNRGADGNTIYF. The CDR3 DNA is TGTGCCAGCAGCTTTAATCGGGGGGCTGATGGAAACACCATATATTTT.

This clone was detected a few times. The V gene is TRBV11-2, the J gene TRBJ1-6; D is undetermined. The length of the CDR3 is 13 residues. In germline, CDR1 is SGHAT, CDR2 FQNNGV. V gave up 1 base and J gave up 11 bases, with 9 bases separating them. CDR3 region: CASSLGTGTPLHF. The CDR3 DNA follows: TGTGCCAGCAGCTTAGGGACCGGTACACCCCTCCACTTT.

This sequence joins TRBV10-3 and TRBJ1-1, with unresolved D. The ends were cut back, 1 base at V and 0 bases at J, with 6 bases in the middle. Germline CDR1 and CDR2: ENHRY and SYGVKD. The CDR3 runs to 14 residues. The CDR3 here is CAISEYSMNTEAFF. CDR3 in DNA: TGTGCCATCAGTGAGTACTCCATGAACACTGAAGCTTTCTTT.

In nucleotides, the CDR3 is TGTGCCAGCAGCTTAGGGGGGCCAAATCAGCCCCAGCATTTT. Residues: CASSLGGPNQPQHF. The rearrangement joins TRBV13 to TRBJ1-5; a possible D gene is TRBD1 (5 bases). In germline, CDR1 is PRHDT, CDR2 FYEKMQ (reference sequence). The CDR3 is 14 amino acids. Trimming took 0 bases from V and 4 from J, leaving 7 bases between them.

V usage is TRBV25-1 and J usage is TRBJ2-2; D uncertain. CDR1 and CDR2 from the germline V gene are MGHDK and SYGVNS. V lost 6 bases and J 5 bases, leaving 16 bases between the germline ends. This CDR3 has 15 amino acids. In DNA form, the CDR3 reads TGTGCCAGCAGAGGCCAGGTACCGGGTACCGGGGAGCTGTTTTTT. Protein: CASRGQVPGTGELFF.

The rearrangement joins TRBV21-1 to TRBJ2-7; TRBD2, the D gene given by the table, was not confirmed from the DNA. TRBV21-1 is reported as a pseudogene. CDR3 size: 17 residues. The chain's CDR3 is CASSKEAWLAGIYEQYF. In nucleotides, the CDR3 is TGTGCCAGCAGCAAAGAAGCGTGGCTAGCGGGCATCTACGAGCAGTACTTC.

This clone was picked up one time. The V call is TRBV25-1, the J call TRBJ1-3; no clear D gene. Per germline, CDR1 MGHDK and CDR2 SYGVNS. The CDR3 length is 14 residues. The V and J ends lost 5 bases and 0 bases respectively, with 8 bases between them. CDR3: CASSLRGSGNTIYF. CDR3 coding DNA: TGTGCCAGCAGTCTAAGAGGCTCTGGAAACACCATATATTTT.